This T cell receptor (beta chain) was identified during a study of T cells in Graves' hyperthyroidism and ophthalmopathy. The study's findings and limits: Ophthalmopathy, which appeared later, was predicted by the model a median 6.5 months before onset. Most clonotypes that expanded in the thyroid above 0.001 also showed up in blood.

This clonotype has only a few counts. What it binds is unknown. Amplification targeted TCR beta CDR3 regions from RNA transcripts. First-round RT-PCR targeting the TCR CDR3 was performed with the HTBI primer set. MiXCR, run by TCRdb on the multiplex PCR reads, gives a single entry per CDR3 protein. The sample gives about 710,000 distinct CDR3 sequences, less than 20% of which show up once; 8.4% is in the top ten. The sequence came from a man aged 18 to 29 with Graves' hyperthyroidism. The material sequenced was blood.

The CDR3 coding sequence is TGTGCCACCAGCAGGAGGACAGGACGCAATCAGCCCCAGCATTTT. Protein sequence: CATSRRTGRNQPQHF. The chain combines TRBV15 with TRBJ1-5; TRBD1 matches 7 bases. Germline V lookup: CDR1 LNHNV, CDR2 YYDKDF (reference sequence). V shed 3 bases, J shed 2 bases, and the junction held 4 bases outside the gene matches. This CDR3 contains 15 residues.